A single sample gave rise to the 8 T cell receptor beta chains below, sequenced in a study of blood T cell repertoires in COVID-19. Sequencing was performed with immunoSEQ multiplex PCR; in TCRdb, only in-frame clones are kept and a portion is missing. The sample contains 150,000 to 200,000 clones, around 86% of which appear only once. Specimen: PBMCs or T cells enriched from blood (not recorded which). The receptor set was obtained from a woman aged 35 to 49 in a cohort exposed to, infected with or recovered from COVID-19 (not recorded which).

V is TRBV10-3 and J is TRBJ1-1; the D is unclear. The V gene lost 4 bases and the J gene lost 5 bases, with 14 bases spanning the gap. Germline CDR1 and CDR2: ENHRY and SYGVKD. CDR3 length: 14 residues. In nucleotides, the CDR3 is TGTGCCATCAGTGTAGGAGGGTGGGAGACTGAAGCTTTCTTT. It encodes CAISVGGWETEAFF.

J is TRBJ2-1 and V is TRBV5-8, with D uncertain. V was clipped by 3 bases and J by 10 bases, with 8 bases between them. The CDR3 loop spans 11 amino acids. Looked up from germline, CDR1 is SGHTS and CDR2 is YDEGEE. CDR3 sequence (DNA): TGTGCCAGCAGCTCACGCTACGAGCAGTTCTTC. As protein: CASSSRYEQFF. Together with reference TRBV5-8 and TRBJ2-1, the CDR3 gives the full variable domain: EAGVTQSPTHLIKTRGQQATLRCSPISGHTSVYWYQQALGLGLQFLLWYDEGEERNRGNFPPRFSGRQFPNYSSELNVNALELEDSALYLCASSSRYEQFFGPGTRLTVL.

The CDR3 region is CASSPPRQGDYGYTF. The CDR3 region has the DNA TGTGCCAGCAGCCCCCCCCGACAGGGTGACTATGGCTACACCTTC. This rearrangement joins TRBV28 to TRBJ1-2, with 7 bases fitting TRBD1. CDR3 size: 15 residues. Trimming at V came to 6 bases and at J to 3 bases, leaving 10 bases not matched to a gene. Germline V gene sequence: CDR1 MDHEN, CDR2 SYDVKM.

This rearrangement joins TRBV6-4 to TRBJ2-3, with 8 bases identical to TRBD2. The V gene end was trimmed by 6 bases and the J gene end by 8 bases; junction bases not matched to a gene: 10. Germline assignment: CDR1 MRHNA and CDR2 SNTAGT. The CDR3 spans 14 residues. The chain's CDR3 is CASSELAETPTQYF. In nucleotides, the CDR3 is TGTGCCAGCAGCGAACTAGCGGAAACCCCTACGCAGTATTTT.

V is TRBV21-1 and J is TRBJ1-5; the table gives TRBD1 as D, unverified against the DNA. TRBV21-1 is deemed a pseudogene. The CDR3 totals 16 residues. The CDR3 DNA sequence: TGTGCCAGCAGCAAACAAGGGACAGGGGGCGGTCAGCCCCAGCATTTT. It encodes CASSKQGTGGGQPQHF.

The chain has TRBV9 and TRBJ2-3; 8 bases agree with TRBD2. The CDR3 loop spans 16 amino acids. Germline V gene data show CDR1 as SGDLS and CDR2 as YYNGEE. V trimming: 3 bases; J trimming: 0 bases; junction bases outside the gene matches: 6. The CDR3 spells CASSGSGGGSTDTQYF. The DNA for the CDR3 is TGTGCCAGCAGCGGCAGCGGGGGCGGAAGCACAGATACGCAGTATTTT.

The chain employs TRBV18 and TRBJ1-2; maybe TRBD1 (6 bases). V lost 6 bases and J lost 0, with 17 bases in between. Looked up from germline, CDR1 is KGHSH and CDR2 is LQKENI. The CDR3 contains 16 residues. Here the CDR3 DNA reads TGTGCCAGCTCCCCCCTCGGGGGGGCAACTAACTATGGCTACACCTTC. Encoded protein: CASSPLGGATNYGYTF.

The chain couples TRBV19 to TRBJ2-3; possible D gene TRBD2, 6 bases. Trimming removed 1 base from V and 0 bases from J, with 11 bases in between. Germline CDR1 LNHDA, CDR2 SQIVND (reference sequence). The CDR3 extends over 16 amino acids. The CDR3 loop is CASSIGRVASTDTQYF. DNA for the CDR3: TGTGCCAGTAGTATAGGGAGGGTTGCAAGCACAGATACGCAGTATTTT.